This TCR beta chain was recorded in a study of type 1 and type 2 diabetes patients. CDR1 is SGHTA, CDR2 FQGNSA, per germline. With 6 bases clipped from V and 8 bases from J, the junction kept 9 bases outside the gene matches. The CDR3 contains 14 residues. Genomic DNA was the PCR template. The TCR beta CDR3 region was amplified using 30 forward and 13 reverse primers. MiXCR, run by TCRdb on the multiplex PCR reads, gives a single entry per CDR3 protein. The sample comprises about 270,000 distinct CDR3 sequences, around 47% of which are singletons, and roughly 15% rests with the top ten. What was sequenced was peripheral blood mononuclear cells (PBMCs). The J gene is TRBJ2-1, the V gene TRBV7-2, with 8 bases identical to TRBD2. This clonotype originated in a man between 18 and 35 years old with type 2 diabetes. CDR3 residues: CASSGGGSFHEQFF. DNA of the CDR3: TGTGCCAGCAGTGGCGGGGGGAGCTTCCATGAGCAGTTCTTC.